Reported below is one T cell receptor (beta chain). In its sample, this clone was seen a few times. Its target antigen remains unknown. No per-base quality is available; no much larger clone lies one base away. Using the deep immunoSEQ assay, multiplex PCR amplified TCR CDR3 regions from genomic DNA. Extracted genomic DNA from each cell subset was distributed evenly across all wells of several immunoSEQ 96-well plates, and each plate was treated as a replicate. For unsorted PBMC, approximately 290 ng of genomic DNA, equivalent to roughly 30,000 T cell genomes, went into each replicate PCR. Genomic DNA from unsorted PBMC was sequenced over ten immunoSEQ deep assay plates. The purified libraries were quantified using a Qubit 3.0 fluorometer, sized with a Bioanalyzer 2100, and then quantified again using the KAPA Library Quantification kit. Each immunoSEQ 96-well plate was sequenced on its own single-read 150-cycle Illumina NextSeq 550 flow cell. Turning to the authors' computational methods: Because the immunoSEQ output held only junctional sequences and lacked quality scores, the filtering could not match the filtering applied to full-length reads. Sequences were annotated with PyIR, a Python wrapper for IgBLAST v1.9, and V/J genes and CDR3 were assigned using IMGT germline references. Any read was removed if the V/J assignment was weak (E-value above 1e-6), the CDR3 was missing, or the read contained stop codons, out-of-frame junctions, or ambiguous translated residues. V3J clonotypes were defined by identical inferred V gene, J gene, and CDR3 amino acid sequence. Percentage overlap between repertoires was calculated by dividing the number of shared unique clonotypes by the size of the smaller repertoire. Three approaches were used to assess repertoire richness: RTK rarefaction, the Chao1 estimator, and Recon v2.1 estimates of unobserved clonotypes. The source is immuneACCESS, and TCRdb retained only in-frame sequences with V and J called. Part of the clones is not carried over; for the studies checked, unresolved V genes explain less than half of this, and the remainder is unexplained. That table gives V, J and clone size, and the DNA gave D and trimming. The sample yields about 520,000 clones; around four fifths were counted once. The ten top clones hold around 13% of the sample.

Measured from the cysteine to the phenylalanine, the CDR3 is 17 residues long. Left in the record is the CDR3 DNA by itself, 51 bases read in frame from the first base. Between the V and J ends, shortened by 7 bases and 0 bases respectively, the junction contains 18 bases. The germline V gene supplies CDR1 SGHVS and CDR2 FQNEAQ. Healthy HIV-negative adults with no recently reported acute infections or vaccinations were included as donors. Only Caucasian adults living in Nashville, Tennessee, USA were represented among the donors. For unsorted samples, tens of millions of PBMCs were counted and genomic DNA was extracted with the QIAamp DNA Blood Mini kit. Blood was collected by leukapheresis, and PBMCs were isolated by Ficoll-Histopaque density gradient centrifugation and then cryopreserved in liquid nitrogen vapor phase. This entry is derived from a study of shared clonotypes between healthy human individuals (dated by TCRdb to 2020 to 2022). Concerning the study at large: Two women and a few men aged 18 to 49 years were included in the cohort. The study deeply sequenced blood TCR repertoires of about 5 healthy adults to estimate repertoire size and the extent of clonotype sharing between individuals. To increase sequencing depth and limit assay-specific biases, TCR repertoire library preparation and sequencing were carried out by different laboratories using diverse techniques. Each donor's leukapheresis produced roughly between about 0.8 and 8.9 billion PBMCs.

Broader findings and caveats from the paper: Pairwise subsampling led to the expectation that sequencing depth would affect the degree of clonotype sharing among donors. Only blood was sampled, and tissue TCR repertoires likely differ from those in blood. Because the study included a small number of donors, the genetic and exposure-history diversity represented was limited.

Sequenced: PBMCs. The sequence was collected from a woman aged 40 to 49 in good health. Some clones in this sample may be carry-over from other donors' samples. The chain is made from TRBV7-8 and TRBJ2-2; matching of 7 bases hints at TRBD2 as the D gene. CDR3 reads: CASTKRGGHSNTGELFF. The sequence in DNA is TGTGCCAGCACCAAACGCGGGGGACATTCGAACACCGGGGAGCTGTTTTTT.